What follows describes a single T cell receptor (beta chain). The data were obtained in a study of OX40 agonist ivuxolimab in advanced cancers. For the study at large: Partial responses were observed in three patients, of whom one had hepatocellular carcinoma and two had cutaneous melanoma.

The method was immunoSEQ multiplex PCR; TCRdb's version includes in-frame clones alone and lacks a portion of them. Among just over 60,000 clones listed, roughly 90% were seen once. This CDR3 has 11 amino acids. Germline V gene data show CDR1 as KGHSH and CDR2 as LQKENI. V shed 6 bases, J shed 10 bases, and the junction held 2 bases outside the gene matches. This TCR came from an adult with an advanced solid tumor such as melanoma, head and neck, liver or kidney cancer. The sample here was CD4+ or CD8+ T cells sorted from blood, taken in a trial of the OX40 agonist ivuxolimab. This chain links TRBV18 with TRBJ2-1; 8 bases map to TRBD2. CDR3 nucleotide sequence: TGTGCCAGCTCTGGCGGGGGGGAGCAGTTCTTC. It translates to CASSGGGEQFF.